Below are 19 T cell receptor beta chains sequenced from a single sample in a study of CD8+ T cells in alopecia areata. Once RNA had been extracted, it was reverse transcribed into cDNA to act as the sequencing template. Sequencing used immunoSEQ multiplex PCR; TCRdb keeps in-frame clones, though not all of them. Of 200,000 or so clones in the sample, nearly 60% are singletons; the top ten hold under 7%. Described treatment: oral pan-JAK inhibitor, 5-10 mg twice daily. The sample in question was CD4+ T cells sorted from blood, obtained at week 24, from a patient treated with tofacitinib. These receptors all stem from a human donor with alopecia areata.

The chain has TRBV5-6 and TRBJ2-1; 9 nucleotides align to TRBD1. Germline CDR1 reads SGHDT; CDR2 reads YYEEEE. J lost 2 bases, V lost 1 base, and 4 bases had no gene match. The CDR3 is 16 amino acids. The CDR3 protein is CASSLLGQGTYNEQFF. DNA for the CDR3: TGTGCCAGCAGCTTGTTGGGACAGGGCACCTACAATGAGCAGTTCTTC.

CDR3 residues: CASRGQGSLNEQFF. The CDR3 bases are TGTGCCAGTAGGGGACAGGGAAGCCTCAATGAGCAGTTCTTC. The chain recombines TRBV19 with TRBJ2-1, with TRBD1 matching 9 bases. Germline CDR1 LNHDA, CDR2 SQIVND (reference sequence). Trimming took 6 bases from V and 6 from J; bases not matched to a gene: 6. CDR3 length: 14 amino acids.

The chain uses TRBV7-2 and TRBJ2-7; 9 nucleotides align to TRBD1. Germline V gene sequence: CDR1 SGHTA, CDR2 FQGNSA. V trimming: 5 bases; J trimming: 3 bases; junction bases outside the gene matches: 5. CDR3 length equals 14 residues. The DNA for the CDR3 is TGTGCCAGCAGCCCGGGGACAGGGCTCTACGAGCAGTACTTC. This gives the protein CASSPGTGLYEQYF.

CDR3 sequence reads: CASTSWGEGEKLFF. The CDR3 DNA follows: TGTGCCAGCACCTCTTGGGGGGAGGGTGAAAAACTGTTTTTT. The chain recombines TRBV28 with TRBJ1-4; maybe TRBD1 (5 bases). Trimming removed 7 bases at V and 7 bases at J, with 16 bases between. The CDR3 spans 14 residues. Germline V gene data show CDR1 as MDHEN and CDR2 as SYDVKM.

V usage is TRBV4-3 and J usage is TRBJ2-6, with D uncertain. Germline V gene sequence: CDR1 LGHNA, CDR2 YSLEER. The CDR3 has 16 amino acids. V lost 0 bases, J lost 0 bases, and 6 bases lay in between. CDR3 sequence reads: CASSQDQSSGANVLTF. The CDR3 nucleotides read TGCGCCAGCAGCCAAGATCAGAGCTCTGGGGCCAACGTCCTGACTTTC.

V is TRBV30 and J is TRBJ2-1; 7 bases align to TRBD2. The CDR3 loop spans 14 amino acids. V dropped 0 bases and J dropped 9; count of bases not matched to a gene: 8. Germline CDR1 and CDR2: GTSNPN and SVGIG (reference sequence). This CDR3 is CAWSVVGGPGEQFF. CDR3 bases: TGTGCCTGGAGTGTAGTGGGAGGGCCGGGTGAGCAGTTCTTC.

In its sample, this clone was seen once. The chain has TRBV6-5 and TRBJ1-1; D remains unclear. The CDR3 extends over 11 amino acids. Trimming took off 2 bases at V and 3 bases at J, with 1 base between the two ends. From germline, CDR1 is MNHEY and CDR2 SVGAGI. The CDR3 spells CASSYHTEAFF. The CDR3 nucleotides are TGTGCCAGCAGTTACCACACTGAAGCTTTCTTT.

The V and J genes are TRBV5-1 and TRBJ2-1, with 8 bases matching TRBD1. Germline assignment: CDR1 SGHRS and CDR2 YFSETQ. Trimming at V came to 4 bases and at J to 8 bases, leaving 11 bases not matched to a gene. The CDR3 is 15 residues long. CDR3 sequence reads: CASSVDGGQEDEQFF. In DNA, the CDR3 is TGCGCCAGCAGCGTTGACGGGGGACAGGAGGATGAGCAGTTCTTC.

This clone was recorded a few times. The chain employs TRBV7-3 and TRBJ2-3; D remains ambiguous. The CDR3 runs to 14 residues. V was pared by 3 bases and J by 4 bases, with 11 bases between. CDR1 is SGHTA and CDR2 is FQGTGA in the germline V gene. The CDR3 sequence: CASSFGSLSDTQYF. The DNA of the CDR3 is TGTGCCAGCAGCTTTGGATCCCTATCAGATACGCAGTATTTT. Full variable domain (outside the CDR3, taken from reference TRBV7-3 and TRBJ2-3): GAGVSQTPSNKVTEKGKYVELRCDPISGHTALYWYRQSLGQGPEFLIYFQGTGAADDSGLPNDRFFAVRPEGSVSTLKIQRTERGDSAVYLCASSFGSLSDTQYFGPGTRLTVL.

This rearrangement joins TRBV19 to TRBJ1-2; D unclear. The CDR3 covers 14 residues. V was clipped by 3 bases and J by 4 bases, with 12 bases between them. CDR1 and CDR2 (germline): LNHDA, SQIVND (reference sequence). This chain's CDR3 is CASSIPSESYGYTF. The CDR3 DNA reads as TGTGCCAGTAGTATCCCTTCGGAGAGCTATGGCTACACCTTC.

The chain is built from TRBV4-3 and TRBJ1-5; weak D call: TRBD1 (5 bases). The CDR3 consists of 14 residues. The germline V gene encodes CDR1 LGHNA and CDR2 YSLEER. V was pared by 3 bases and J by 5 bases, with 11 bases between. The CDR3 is CASSQAWGDQPQHF. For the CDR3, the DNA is TGCGCCAGCAGCCAGGCATGGGGGGATCAGCCCCAGCATTTT.

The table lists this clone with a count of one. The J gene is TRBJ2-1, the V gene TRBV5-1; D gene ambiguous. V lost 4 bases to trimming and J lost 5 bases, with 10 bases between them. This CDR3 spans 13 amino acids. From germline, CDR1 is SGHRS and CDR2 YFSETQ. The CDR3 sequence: CASSPLSDNEQFF. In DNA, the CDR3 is TGCGCCAGCAGCCCTCTGAGCGACAATGAGCAGTTCTTC.

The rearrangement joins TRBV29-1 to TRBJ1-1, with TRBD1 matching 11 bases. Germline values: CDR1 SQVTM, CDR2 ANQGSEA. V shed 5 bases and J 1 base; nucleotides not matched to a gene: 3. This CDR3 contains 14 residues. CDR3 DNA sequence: TGCAGCGTTTCGGGGACAGGGGGGAACACTGAAGCTTTCTTT. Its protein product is CSVSGTGGNTEAFF.

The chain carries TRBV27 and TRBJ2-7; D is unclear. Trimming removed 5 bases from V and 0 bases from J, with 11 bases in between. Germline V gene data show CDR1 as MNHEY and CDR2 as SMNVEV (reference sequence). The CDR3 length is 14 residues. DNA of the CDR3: TGTGCCAGCAGTAACTACCCGAGCTCCTACGAGCAGTACTTC. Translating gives CASSNYPSSYEQYF.

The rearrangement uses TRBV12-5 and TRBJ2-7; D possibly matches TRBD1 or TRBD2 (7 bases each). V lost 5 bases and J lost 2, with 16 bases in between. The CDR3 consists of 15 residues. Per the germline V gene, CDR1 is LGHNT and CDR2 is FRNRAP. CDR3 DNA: TGTGCTAGTGGTCGGTCAGGGGGGGGAACCTACGAGCAGTACTTC. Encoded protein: CASGRSGGGTYEQYF.

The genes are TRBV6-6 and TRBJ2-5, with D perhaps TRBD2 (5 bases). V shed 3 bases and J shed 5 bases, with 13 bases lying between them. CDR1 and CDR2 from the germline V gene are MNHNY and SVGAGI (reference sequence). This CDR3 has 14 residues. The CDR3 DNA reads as TGTGCCAGCAGTTATGGTCGGTGGAGGGAGACCCAGTACTTC. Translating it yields CASSYGRWRETQYF.

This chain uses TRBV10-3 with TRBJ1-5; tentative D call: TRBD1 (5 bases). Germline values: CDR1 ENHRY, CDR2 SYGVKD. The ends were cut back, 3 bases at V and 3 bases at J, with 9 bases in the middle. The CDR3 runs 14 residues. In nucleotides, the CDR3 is TGTGCCATCAGTGATGAGGGGAACAATCAGCCCCAGCATTTT. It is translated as CAISDEGNNQPQHF.

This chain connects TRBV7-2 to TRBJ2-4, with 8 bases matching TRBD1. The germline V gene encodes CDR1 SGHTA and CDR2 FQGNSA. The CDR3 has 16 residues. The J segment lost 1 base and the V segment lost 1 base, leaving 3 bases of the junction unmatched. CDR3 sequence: CASSLETGGAKNIQYF. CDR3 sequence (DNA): TGTGCCAGCAGCTTAGAAACAGGGGGGGCCAAAAACATTCAGTACTTC.

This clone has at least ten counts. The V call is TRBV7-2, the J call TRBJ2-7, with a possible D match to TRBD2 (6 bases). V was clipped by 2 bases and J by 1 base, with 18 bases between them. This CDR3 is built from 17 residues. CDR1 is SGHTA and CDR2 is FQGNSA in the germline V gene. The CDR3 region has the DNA TGTGCCAGCAGCTTAAATAGTTTAGGGACTGGTTCCTACGAGCAGTACTTC. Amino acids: CASSLNSLGTGSYEQYF.